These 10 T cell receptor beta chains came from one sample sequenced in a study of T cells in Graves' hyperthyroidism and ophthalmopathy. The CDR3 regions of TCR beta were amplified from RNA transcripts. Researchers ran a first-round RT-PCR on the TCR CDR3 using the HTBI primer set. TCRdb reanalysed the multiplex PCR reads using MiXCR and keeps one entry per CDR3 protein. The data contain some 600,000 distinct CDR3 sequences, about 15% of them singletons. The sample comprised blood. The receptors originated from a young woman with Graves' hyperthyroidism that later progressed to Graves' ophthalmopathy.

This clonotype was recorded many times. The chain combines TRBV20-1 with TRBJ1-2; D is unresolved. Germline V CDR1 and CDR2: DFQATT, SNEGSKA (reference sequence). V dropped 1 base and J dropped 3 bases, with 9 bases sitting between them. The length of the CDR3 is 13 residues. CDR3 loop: CSARGQRDYGYTF. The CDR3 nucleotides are TGCAGTGCTAGAGGGCAGAGGGACTATGGCTACACCTTC.

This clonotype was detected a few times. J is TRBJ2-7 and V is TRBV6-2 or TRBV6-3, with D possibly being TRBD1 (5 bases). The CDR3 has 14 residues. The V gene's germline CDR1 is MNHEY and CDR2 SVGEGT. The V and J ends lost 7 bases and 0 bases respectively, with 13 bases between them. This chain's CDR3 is CASTLGASSYEQYF. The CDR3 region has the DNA TGTGCCAGCACCTTAGGGGCGAGCTCCTACGAGCAGTACTTC.

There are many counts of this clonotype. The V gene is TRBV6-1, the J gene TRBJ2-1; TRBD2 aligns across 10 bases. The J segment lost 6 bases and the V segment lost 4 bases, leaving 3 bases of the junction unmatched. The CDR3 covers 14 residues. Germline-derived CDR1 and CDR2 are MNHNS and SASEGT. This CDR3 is CASSGSGRANEQFF. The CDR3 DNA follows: TGTGCCAGCAGTGGAAGCGGGAGGGCCAATGAGCAGTTCTTC.

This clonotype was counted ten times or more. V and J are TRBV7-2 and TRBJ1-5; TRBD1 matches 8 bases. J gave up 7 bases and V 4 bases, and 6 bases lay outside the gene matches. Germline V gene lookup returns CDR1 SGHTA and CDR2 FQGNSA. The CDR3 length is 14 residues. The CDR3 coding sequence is TGTGCCAGCAGCTCGACAGGGGTAGACCAGCCCCAGCATTTT. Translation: CASSSTGVDQPQHF. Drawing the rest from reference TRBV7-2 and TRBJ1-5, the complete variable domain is GAGVSQSPSNKVTEKGKDVELRCDPISGHTALYWYRQSLGQGLEFLIYFQGNSAPDKSGLPSDRFSAERTGGSVSTLTIQRTQQEDSAVYLCASSSTGVDQPQHFGDGTRLSIL.

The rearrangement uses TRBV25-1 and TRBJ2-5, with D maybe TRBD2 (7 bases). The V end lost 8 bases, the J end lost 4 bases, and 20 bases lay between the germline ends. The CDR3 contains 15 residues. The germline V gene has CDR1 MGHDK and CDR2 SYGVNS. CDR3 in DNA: TGTGCCAGCGGGGAGGTGGGGGGGCGCGGAGAGACCCAGTACTTC. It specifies CASGEVGGRGETQYF.

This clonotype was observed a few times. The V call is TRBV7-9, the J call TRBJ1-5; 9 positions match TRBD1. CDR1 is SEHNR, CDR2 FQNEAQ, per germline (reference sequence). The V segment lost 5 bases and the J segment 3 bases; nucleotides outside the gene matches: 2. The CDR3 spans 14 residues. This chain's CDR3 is CASSGQGINQPQHF. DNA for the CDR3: TGTGCCAGCAGCGGACAGGGGATCAATCAGCCCCAGCATTTT.

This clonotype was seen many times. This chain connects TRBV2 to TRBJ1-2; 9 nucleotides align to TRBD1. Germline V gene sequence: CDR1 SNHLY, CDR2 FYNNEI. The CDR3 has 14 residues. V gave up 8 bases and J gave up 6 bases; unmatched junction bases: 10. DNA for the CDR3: TGTGCCAGCCATTCGAACAGGGGGCTGGATGGCTACACCTTC. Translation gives CASHSNRGLDGYTF.

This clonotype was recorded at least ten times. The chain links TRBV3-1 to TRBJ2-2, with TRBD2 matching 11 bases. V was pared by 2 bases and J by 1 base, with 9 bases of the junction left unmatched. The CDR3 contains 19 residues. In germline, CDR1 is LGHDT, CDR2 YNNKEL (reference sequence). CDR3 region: CASSQLLGLAARNTGELFF. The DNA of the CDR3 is TGTGCCAGCAGCCAACTTTTGGGACTAGCGGCTAGGAACACCGGGGAGCTGTTTTTT.

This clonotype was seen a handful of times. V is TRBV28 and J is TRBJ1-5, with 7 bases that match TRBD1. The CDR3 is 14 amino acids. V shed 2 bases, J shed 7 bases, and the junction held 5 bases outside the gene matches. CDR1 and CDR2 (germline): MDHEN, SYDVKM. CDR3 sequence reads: CASSLKGGVQPQHF. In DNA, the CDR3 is TGTGCCAGCAGTTTAAAAGGGGGCGTGCAGCCCCAGCATTTT.

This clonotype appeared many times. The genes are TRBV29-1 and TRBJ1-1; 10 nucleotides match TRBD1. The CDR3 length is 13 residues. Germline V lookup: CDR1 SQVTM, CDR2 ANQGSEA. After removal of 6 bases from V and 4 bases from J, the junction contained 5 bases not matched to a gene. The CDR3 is CSVSTGGFTEAFF. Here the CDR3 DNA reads TGCAGCGTCTCGACAGGGGGCTTCACTGAAGCTTTCTTT.